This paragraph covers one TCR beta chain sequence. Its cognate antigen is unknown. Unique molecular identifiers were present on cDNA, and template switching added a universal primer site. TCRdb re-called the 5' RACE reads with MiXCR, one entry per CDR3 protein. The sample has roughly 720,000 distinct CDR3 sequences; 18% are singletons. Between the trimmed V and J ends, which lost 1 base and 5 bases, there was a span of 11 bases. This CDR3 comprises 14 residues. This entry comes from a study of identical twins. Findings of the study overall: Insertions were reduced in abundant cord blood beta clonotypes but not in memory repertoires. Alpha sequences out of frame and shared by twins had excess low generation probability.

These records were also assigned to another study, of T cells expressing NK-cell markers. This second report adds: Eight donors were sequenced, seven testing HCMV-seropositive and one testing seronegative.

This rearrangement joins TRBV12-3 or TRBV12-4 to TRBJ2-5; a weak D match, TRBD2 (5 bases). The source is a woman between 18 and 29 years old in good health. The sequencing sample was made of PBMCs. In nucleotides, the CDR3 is TGTGCCAGCAGTTTAGAATGGACTCAGGAGACCCAGTACTTC. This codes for CASSLEWTQETQYF.